This TCR beta chain was sequenced for a study of T cells after yellow fever vaccination. About this clonotype: Its antigen is not known. A much larger clonotype is one base distant, so this may be a read error.

Researchers made TCR cDNA using 5'RACE template switching, and this step added a universal primer site and UMIs. TCRdb used MiXCR to reprocess the 5' RACE reads, holding one entry per CDR3 protein. The sample lists about 69,000 distinct CDR3 sequences, approximately 5% occurring once. The CDR3 consists of 12 residues. V shed 11 bases and J shed 7 bases, with 16 bases lying between them. CDR1 is KGHDR and CDR2 is SFDVKD in the germline V gene. Broader study findings: Abundant clonotypes from the bulk population could contaminate FACS-sorted repertoires. Reappearance after the booster was observed for most primary-vaccination clones (roughly 96% CD4, roughly 90% CD8). The secondary response was weaker but peaked faster, day 5 versus 15.

This sequence was found in a man aged 18 to 30 who received the YFV17D yellow fever vaccine. J is TRBJ1-1 and V is TRBV24-1; TRBD1 might be the D (5 bases). Material: CD4+ T cells sorted from PBMCs, obtained around 15 days after the first yellow fever vaccination. DNA of the CDR3: TGTGCCATCTCAACAGGACGGCTTGAAGCTTTCTTT. It codes for CAISTGRLEAFF.